The 10 T cell receptor beta chains below all came from one sample that was sequenced in a study of Graves' ophthalmopathy and Graves' hyperthyroidism. Amplified TCR beta CDR3 regions were obtained using RNA transcripts as template. The first-round RT-PCR employed HTBI primers together with the Qiagen OneStep RT-PCR kit. A multiplex PCR was then performed as the second round. TCRdb itself ran the multiplex PCR reads through MiXCR, one entry per CDR3 protein. In the table there are around 670,000 distinct CDR3 sequences, around 40% of which are singletons. Material for sequencing was peripheral blood. Receptors originate from an adult man with Graves' ophthalmopathy.

The chain employs TRBV29-1 and TRBJ2-7; 7 nucleotides match TRBD1. The V segment lost 7 bases and the J segment 7 bases; nucleotides outside the gene matches: 4. The CDR3 contains 10 residues. CDR1 is SQVTM, CDR2 ANQGSEA, per germline. The DNA of the CDR3 is TGCAGCGACGAGACAGGGGAGCAGTACTTC. This sequence encodes CSDETGEQYF.

J is TRBJ1-5 and V is TRBV10-3, with D unresolved. V was trimmed by 2 bases and J by 7 bases, leaving 6 bases between them. This CDR3 region has 12 residues. Germline V gene sequence: CDR1 ENHRY, CDR2 SYGVKD. The CDR3 is CAISERGQPQHF. As DNA, the CDR3 is TGTGCCATCAGTGAGCGGGGACAGCCCCAGCATTTT.

In the case of this clonotype: A read error may be the cause here, since a much bigger clone is one base away. This chain joins TRBV19 and TRBJ2-2; D possibly matches TRBD1 or TRBD2 (5 bases each). The CDR3 is 14 amino acids. The germline CDR1 and CDR2 sequences are LNHDA and SQIVND (reference sequence). The CDR3 DNA follows: TGTGCCAGTAGACAGGACGCGAACACCGGGGAGCCGTTTTTT. Protein product: CASRQDANTGEPFF.

This clonotype has ten or more counts. The rearrangement joins TRBV19 to TRBJ1-1; D is unclear. This CDR3 is 14 amino acids long. Trimming left V 3 bases short and J 3 bases short, with 11 bases between. Germline V gene data show CDR1 as LNHDA and CDR2 as SQIVND (reference sequence). In nucleotides, the CDR3 is TGTGCCAGTAGTATGTCTCGGGCATACACTGAAGCTTTCTTT. Protein product: CASSMSRAYTEAFF.

This clonotype has at least ten counts. This chain links TRBV2 with TRBJ2-1; 8 bases match TRBD2. CDR1 SNHLY and CDR2 FYNNEI come from the germline V gene. The J segment lost 6 bases and the V segment lost 6 bases, leaving 10 bases of the junction unmatched. The CDR3 sequence is 15 residues long. Written as DNA, the CDR3 is TGTGCCAGCAGAGTGGGACTAGGACTCGTCAATGAGCAGTTCTTC. Its translation: CASRVGLGLVNEQFF.

V gene TRBV25-1 combines with J gene TRBJ2-7, with 8 bases that match TRBD2. The CDR3 sequence is 16 residues long. J lost 0 bases, V lost 6 bases, and 10 bases had no gene match. Germline CDR1 is MGHDK and CDR2 is SYGVNS. The CDR3 sequence is CASRLNSGTYSYEQYF. CDR3 nucleotides: TGTGCCAGCAGACTAAATAGCGGGACGTACTCCTACGAGCAGTACTTC.

The DNA for the CDR3 is TGCAGCAACCAACAGGCGAACACTGAAGCTTTCTTT. The encoded protein is CSNQQANTEAFF. The gene calls are TRBV29-1 and TRBJ1-1; a weak D match, TRBD1 (5 bases). Per the germline V gene, CDR1 is SQVTM and CDR2 is ANQGSEA. V lost 8 bases and J lost 1, with 11 bases in between. The CDR3 is 12 amino acids.

This clonotype was detected ten times or more. The chain recombines TRBV2 with TRBJ1-5; no clear D. The V end lost 2 bases, the J end lost 0 bases, and 8 bases lay between the germline ends. Germline V CDR1 and CDR2: SNHLY, FYNNEI. The length of the CDR3 is 15 residues. CDR3 amino acids: CASSESHLSNQPQHF. CDR3 bases: TGTGCCAGCAGTGAATCCCATCTTAGCAATCAGCCCCAGCATTTT.

The CDR3 coding sequence is TGTGCCAGCTCACCTGCCACAACGAAACAGGGTTCCGGGGAGCTGTTTTTT. Its translation is CASSPATTKQGSGELFF. V usage is TRBV25-1 and J usage is TRBJ2-2; TRBD1 might be the D (6 bases). The CDR3 sequence is 17 residues long. Germline V gene sequence: CDR1 MGHDK, CDR2 SYGVNS. V lost 8 bases to trimming and J lost 6 bases, with 25 bases between them.

The V gene is TRBV7-9, the J gene TRBJ2-5; D gene uncertain. Germline V gene lookup returns CDR1 SEHNR and CDR2 FQNEAQ (reference sequence). The CDR3 is 11 amino acids. V lost 6 bases, J lost 6 bases, and 8 bases lay in between. DNA of the CDR3: TGTGCCAGCAGGGGTACGAAGACCCAGTACTTC. It specifies CASRGTKTQYF.